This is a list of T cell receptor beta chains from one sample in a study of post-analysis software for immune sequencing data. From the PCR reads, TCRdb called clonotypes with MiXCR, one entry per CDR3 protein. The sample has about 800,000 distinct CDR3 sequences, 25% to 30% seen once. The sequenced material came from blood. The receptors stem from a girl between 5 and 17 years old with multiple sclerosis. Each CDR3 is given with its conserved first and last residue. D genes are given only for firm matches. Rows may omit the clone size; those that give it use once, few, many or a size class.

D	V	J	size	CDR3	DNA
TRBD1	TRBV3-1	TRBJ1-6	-	CASTQGANSPPHF	TGTGCCAGCACCCAGGGGGCCAATTCACCCCCCCACTTT
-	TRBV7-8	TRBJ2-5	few	CASSPPLAGGGQETQYF	TGTGCCAGCAGCCCCCCCCTCGCAGGGGGAGGCCAAGAGACCCAGTACTTC
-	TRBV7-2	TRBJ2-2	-	CASSPPQDGELFF	TGTGCCAGCAGCCCCCCCCAGGACGGGGAGCTGTTTTTT
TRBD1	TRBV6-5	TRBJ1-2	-	CASSYSWPGGGYTF	TGTGCCAGCAGTTACTCGTGGCCAGGGGGTGGCTACACCTTC
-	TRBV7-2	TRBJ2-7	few	CASSLLPSVSYEQYF	TGTGCCAGCAGCTTATTGCCTAGCGTGTCCTACGAGCAGTACTTC
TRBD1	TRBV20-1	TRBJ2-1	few	CSARPGQAYNEQFF	TGCAGTGCTAGACCGGGACAGGCCTACAATGAGCAGTTCTTC
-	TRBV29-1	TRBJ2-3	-	CSAQNRNQDTQYF	TGCAGCGCCCAGAACAGAAACCAAGATACGCAGTATTTT
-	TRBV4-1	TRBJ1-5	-	CASNKRTGVDQPQHF	TGCGCCAGCAACAAGAGGACGGGAGTAGATCAGCCCCAGCATTTT
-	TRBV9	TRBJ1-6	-	CASSVSGSVGSPLHF	TGTGCCAGCAGCGTCTCCGGGTCGGTCGGATCACCCCTCCACTTT
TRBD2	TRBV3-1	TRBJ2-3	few	CASQGKGTSFTFTQYF	TGTGCCAGCCAAGGAAAGGGGACTAGCTTCACGTTTACGCAGTATTTT
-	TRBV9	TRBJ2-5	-	CASSQLGGRGETQYF	TGTGCCAGCAGCCAATTGGGGGGGCGAGGCGAGACCCAGTACTTC
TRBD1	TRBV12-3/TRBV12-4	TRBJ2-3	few	CASSRDRQPTDTQYF	TGTGCCAGCAGCCGGGACAGACAACCCACAGATACGCAGTATTTT
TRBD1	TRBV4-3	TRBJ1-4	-	CASSQVSGQGLFF	TGCGCCAGCAGCCAAGTGTCGGGACAGGGTCTGTTTTTT
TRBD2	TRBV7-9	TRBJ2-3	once	CASGDVAGHSQYF	TGTGCCAGCGGGGATGTAGCGGGACACTCGCAGTATTTT
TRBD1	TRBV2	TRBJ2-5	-	CASRTGDRETQYF	TGTGCCAGCCGGACAGGGGATAGAGAGACCCAGTACTTC
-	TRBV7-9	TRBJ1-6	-	CASRSVQPNSPLHF	TGTGCCAGCAGGTCCGTACAGCCCAATTCACCCCTCCACTTT
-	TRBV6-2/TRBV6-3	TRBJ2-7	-	CASTRDSLYSYEQYF	TGTGCCAGCACGCGGGACAGTCTATACTCCTACGAGCAGTACTTC
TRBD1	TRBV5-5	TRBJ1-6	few	CASSLDRGFNSPLHF	TGTGCCAGCAGCTTGGACAGGGGATTTAATTCACCCCTCCACTTT
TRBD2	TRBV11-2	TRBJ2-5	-	CASSSGPLAGGRETQYF	TGTGCCAGCAGCTCCGGCCCGCTAGCGGGAGGGCGAGAGACCCAGTACTTC
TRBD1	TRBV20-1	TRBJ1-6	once	CSRNRGGNSPLHF	TGCAGCCGGAACAGGGGTGGGAATTCACCCCTCCACTTT
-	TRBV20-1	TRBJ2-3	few	CSARGNPSTDTQYF	TGCAGTGCTAGAGGGAATCCATCCACAGATACGCAGTATTTT
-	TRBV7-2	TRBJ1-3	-	CASSLVPSGNTIYF	TGTGCCAGCAGCTTAGTCCCCTCTGGAAACACCATATATTTT
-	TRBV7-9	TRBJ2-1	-	CASSLDGSWYNEQFF	TGTGCCAGCAGCTTAGACGGGAGCTGGTACAATGAGCAGTTCTTC
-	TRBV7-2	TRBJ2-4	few	CASSLIPSIAKNIQYF	TGTGCCAGCAGCTTAATTCCCAGTATAGCCAAAAACATTCAGTACTTC
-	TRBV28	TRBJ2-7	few	CASVGGTFTYEQYF	TGTGCCAGCGTTGGGGGGACATTCACCTACGAGCAGTACTTC
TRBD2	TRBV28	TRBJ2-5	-	CASSPAGGLETQYF	TGTGCCAGCAGCCCAGCGGGAGGGCTGGAGACCCAGTACTTC
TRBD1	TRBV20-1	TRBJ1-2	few	CSPRQGGNGGYTF	TGCAGTCCAAGACAGGGAGGCAATGGAGGCTACACCTTC
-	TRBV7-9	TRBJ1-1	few	CASSRVANTEAFF	TGTGCCAGCAGCCGAGTCGCGAACACTGAAGCTTTCTTT
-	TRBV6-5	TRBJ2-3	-	CAGSSYRSPDTQYF	TGTGCCGGCAGTAGTTACCGTAGCCCAGATACGCAGTATTTT
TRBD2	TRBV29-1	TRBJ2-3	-	CSVEDPTSDSTDTQYF	TGCAGCGTTGAAGATCCGACTAGCGATAGCACAGATACGCAGTATTTT
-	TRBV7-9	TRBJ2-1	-	CASSAGSDEQFF	TGTGCCAGCAGCGCAGGAAGCGATGAGCAGTTCTTC
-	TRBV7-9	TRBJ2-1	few	CASSLRQAEYNEQFF	TGTGCCAGCAGCTTACGACAGGCCGAATACAATGAGCAGTTCTTC
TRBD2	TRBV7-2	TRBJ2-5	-	CASRRGEVETQYF	TGTGCCAGCAGGCGGGGGGAGGTGGAGACCCAGTACTTC
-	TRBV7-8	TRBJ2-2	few	CASSPLPAGLGGELFF	TGTGCCAGCAGCCCACTGCCGGCGGGCCTGGGCGGGGAGCTGTTTTTT
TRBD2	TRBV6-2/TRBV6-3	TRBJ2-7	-	CASRRTSGSCHEQYF	TGTGCCAGCAGGCGGACTAGCGGGAGTTGCCACGAGCAGTACTTC
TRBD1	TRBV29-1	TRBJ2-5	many	CSAEGQLETQYF	TGCAGCGCTGAGGGACAGTTAGAGACCCAGTACTTC
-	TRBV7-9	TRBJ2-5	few	CASSYLVTALVGETQYF	TGTGCCAGCAGCTATCTCGTGACAGCCTTGGTTGGAGAGACCCAGTACTTC
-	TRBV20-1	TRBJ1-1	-	CRATLNTEAFF	TGCAGGGCTACGCTGAACACTGAAGCTTTCTTT
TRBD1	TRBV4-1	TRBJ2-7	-	CASSQDAGQALTEQYF	TGCGCCAGCAGCCAAGACGCGGGACAGGCCCTCACCGAGCAGTACTTC
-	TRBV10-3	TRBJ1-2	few	CAISESGQGLGYTF	TGTGCCATCAGTGAGTCGGGGCAGGGTCTCGGCTACACCTTC
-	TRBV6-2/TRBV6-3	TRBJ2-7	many	CASSLSGTSYEQYF	TGTGCCAGCAGTTTGTCAGGCACCTCCTACGAGCAGTACTTC
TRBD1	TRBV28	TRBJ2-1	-	CASRRDRVNEQFF	TGTGCCAGCAGGCGGGACAGGGTCAATGAGCAGTTCTTC
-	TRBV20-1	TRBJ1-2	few	CSAPTGSNYGYTF	TGCAGTGCTCCTACAGGGTCCAACTATGGCTACACCTTC
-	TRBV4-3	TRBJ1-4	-	CASSQEKDTYSEKLFF	TGCGCCAGCAGCCAAGAAAAGGACACCTATTCGGAAAAACTGTTTTTT
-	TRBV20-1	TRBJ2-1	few	CSARPPGAPYNEQFF	TGCAGTGCTAGACCTCCGGGAGCCCCCTACAATGAGCAGTTCTTC
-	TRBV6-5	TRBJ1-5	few	CASSAKGLSNQPQHF	TGTGCCAGCAGCGCCAAGGGGTTGAGCAATCAGCCCCAGCATTTT
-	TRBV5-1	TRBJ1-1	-	CASSPMPENTEAFF	TGCGCCAGCAGCCCCATGCCGGAAAACACTGAAGCTTTCTTT
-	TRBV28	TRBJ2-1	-	CASTGLGTPYNEQFF	TGTGCCTCAACCGGGTTAGGGACTCCCTACAATGAGCAGTTCTTC